This TCR beta chain was captured in a study of shared clonotypes between healthy human individuals. The CDR3 is 16 residues long. Trimming left V 3 bases short and J 0 bases short, with 13 bases between. Germline CDR1 and CDR2: SGHRS and YFSETQ. Profiling relied on immunoSEQ multiplex PCR, and the TCRdb table lists in-frame clones only, not all of them. The table has roughly 330,000 clones, under 80% seen once; the top ten hold 9% to 12%. This sequence joins TRBV5-1 and TRBJ2-1; D is possibly TRBD2 (5 bases). This receptor was obtained from a man aged 25 to 40 in good health. The source material was memory CD4+ T cells sorted from blood. The subset was: CD45RA-negative fraction. For the CDR3, the DNA is TGCGCCAGCAGCTCGGGGTCACAAAGCTCCTACAATGAGCAGTTCTTC. Translation gives CASSSGSQSSYNEQFF. The whole variable domain, remainder taken from reference TRBV5-1 and TRBJ2-1, is KAGVTQTPRYLIKTRGQQVTLSCSPISGHRSVSWYQQTPGQGLQFLFEYFSETQRNKGNFPGRFSGRQFSNSRSEMNVSTLELGDSALYLCASSSGSQSSYNEQFFGPGTRLTVL.